The 15 T cell receptor beta chains listed next were all sequenced from one sample in a study of T and B cells in COVID-19 patients. BIOMED2 TRB-A/B primer pools were used in multiplex TRB PCR. A single record per CDR3 protein comes from TCRdb applying MiXCR to the multiplex PCR reads. Of 4,500 or so distinct CDR3 sequences listed, approximately 30% were seen once; the top ten hold around 35%. Each TRB amplification used roughly 220-550 ng of genomic DNA from blood. The sequenced sample consisted of blood. The receptors originated from a human donor with active COVID-19.

This clonotype has only one observation. A much larger clone sits a single nucleotide away, making a read error possible. The chain links TRBV6-4 to TRBJ2-2; D is possibly TRBD1 or TRBD2 (5 bases each). CDR3 length: 15 amino acids. Deletions cut 6 bases from V and 9 bases from J, with 20 bases between. CDR1 and CDR2 (germline): MRHNA, SNTAGT. CDR3 sequence (DNA): TGTGCCAGCAGCGCAGGACCTCACGGGGCCCGGGAGCTGTTTTTT. This gives the protein CASSAGPHGARELFF.

This clonotype has a handful of counts. The chain uses TRBV6-5 and TRBJ1-5; possibly TRBD1 for D (6 bases). The CDR3 totals 16 residues. V lost 7 bases to trimming and J lost 7 bases, with 23 bases between them. Germline V gene data show CDR1 as MNHEY and CDR2 as SVGAGI. CDR3 residues: CASTPRVTGRGQPQHF. CDR3 coding DNA: TGTGCCAGCACCCCGAGGGTAACAGGGCGAGGACAGCCCCAGCATTTT.

The chain joins TRBV20-1 to TRBJ2-3, with D possibly matching TRBD2 (6 bases). Trimming shortened V by 4 bases and J by 1 base, and 21 bases separated the two germline ends. Germline CDR1 is DFQATT and CDR2 is SNEGSKA (reference sequence). This CDR3 contains 17 residues. This CDR3 is CSATRLGLQRGTDTQYF. Written as DNA, the CDR3 is TGCAGTGCTACTAGACTAGGTCTCCAAAGGGGCACAGATACGCAGTATTTT.

The chain links TRBV6-5 to TRBJ1-2; TRBD1 is a possible D gene (5 bases). The germline V gene has CDR1 MNHEY and CDR2 SVGAGI. Trimming stripped 0 bases from V and 8 bases from J, with 13 bases between. This CDR3 contains 14 residues. CDR3: CASSYSQGGEGYTF. In DNA, the CDR3 is TGTGCCAGCAGTTACTCTCAGGGAGGGGAAGGCTACACCTTC.

The V gene is TRBV15, the J gene TRBJ1-2, with D maybe TRBD1 (5 bases). Trimming took off 1 base at V and 1 base at J, with 16 bases between the two ends. This CDR3 comprises 17 residues. Per germline, CDR1 LNHNV and CDR2 YYDKDF (reference sequence). In DNA, the CDR3 is TGTGCCACCAGCAGAGGCGGGACGACGACAGATAACTATGGCTACACCTTC. It is translated as CATSRGGTTTDNYGYTF.

The chain uses TRBV12-3 or TRBV12-4 and TRBJ2-1; 11 nucleotides agree with TRBD2. After removal of 6 bases from V and 4 bases from J, the junction contained 2 bases not matched to a gene. There are 14 residues in the CDR3. The DNA of the CDR3 is TGTGCCAGCAGCGGGACTAGCGGATACAATGAGCAGTTCTTC. This encodes CASSGTSGYNEQFF.

A remark on this clonotype: One end of the junction is discordant with germline, which a read error may explain. V usage is TRBV19 and J usage is TRBJ2-1; 16 nucleotides align to TRBD2. The germline V gene has CDR1 LNHDA and CDR2 SQIVND (reference sequence). The CDR3 length is 22 residues. Here the CDR3 DNA reads TGTGCCAGTAGTATACCACGCCTGGTGGAGCCGGGACTAGCGGGAGGGCCGGGGGAGCAATTCTTC. It encodes CASSIPRLVEPGLAGGPGEQFF. The full variable domain, rest sourced from reference TRBV19 and TRBJ2-1, is DGGITQSPKYLFRKEGQNVTLSCEQNLNHDAMYWYRQDPGQGLRLIYYSQIVNDFQKGDIAEGYSVSREKKESFPLTVTSAQKNPTAFYLCASSIPRLVEPGLAGGPGEQFFGPGTRLTVL.

In this sample, this clonotype is medium-sized. The chain uses TRBV10-3 and TRBJ2-5; the D is unclear. Germline assignment: CDR1 ENHRY and CDR2 SYGVKD. This CDR3 has 11 residues. Between the trimmed V and J ends, which lost 2 bases and 3 bases, there was a span of 1 base. DNA for the CDR3: TGTGCCATCAGTGAGGAAGAGACCCAGTACTTC. As protein: CAISEEETQYF.

V usage is TRBV6-6 and J usage is TRBJ2-6, with 15 bases that match TRBD2. Germline V gives CDR1 MNHNY, CDR2 SVGAGI (reference sequence). This CDR3 region has 19 residues. J lost 0 bases, V lost 6 bases, and 6 bases had no gene match. The CDR3 DNA is TGTGCCAGCAGGGGGGGACTAGCGGGAGGCGGCTCTGGGGCCAACGTCCTGACTTTC. Translating gives CASRGGLAGGGSGANVLTF.

This chain connects TRBV6-5 to TRBJ1-5; tentative D call: TRBD1 (5 bases). Between the trimmed V and J ends, which lost 3 bases and 3 bases, there was a span of 12 bases. CDR1 and CDR2 from the germline V gene are MNHEY and SVGAGI. The CDR3 totals 15 residues. The CDR3: CASSYGDGTNQPQHF. In DNA, the CDR3 is TGTGCCAGCAGTTATGGGGACGGTACCAATCAGCCCCAGCATTTT.

This clonotype qualifies as medium-sized (0.01 to 0.1%). The rearrangement joins TRBV19 to TRBJ2-7; D possibly corresponds to TRBD2 (5 bases). From germline, CDR1 is LNHDA and CDR2 SQIVND (reference sequence). The CDR3 runs 13 residues. V shed 3 bases and J shed 3 bases, with 9 bases lying between them. CDR3 region: CASSINGNYEQYF. For the CDR3, the DNA is TGTGCCAGTAGTATTAACGGGAACTACGAGCAGTACTTC. Full variable domain (missing parts from reference TRBV19 and TRBJ2-7): DGGITQSPKYLFRKEGQNVTLSCEQNLNHDAMYWYRQDPGQGLRLIYYSQIVNDFQKGDIAEGYSVSREKKESFPLTVTSAQKNPTAFYLCASSINGNYEQYFGPGTRLTVT.

This clonotype came up once. The chain has TRBV12-3 or TRBV12-4 and TRBJ2-1; perhaps TRBD2 as D (6 bases). This CDR3 region has 15 residues. CDR3 DNA sequence: TGTGCTAGTGGTTTGGAGCGCGGGATGGCCAGAGAGCAGTTCTTC. Residues: CASGLERGMAREQFF.

V is TRBV6-5 and J is TRBJ1-6, with a possible D match to TRBD1 (5 bases). The germline V and J ends were trimmed by 4 bases and 5 bases, with 9 bases remaining between them. The CDR3 is made up of 14 amino acids. CDR1 MNHEY and CDR2 SVGAGI come from the germline V gene. CDR3 amino acids: CASSSLRDNSPLHF. For the CDR3, the DNA is TGTGCCAGCAGTTCACTCAGGGATAATTCACCCCTCCACTTT.

Written as DNA, the CDR3 is TGCAGCGTTAGACAGGGTTTGGGTCCCACAGATACGCAGTATTTT. Its protein is CSVRQGLGPTDTQYF. The chain combines TRBV29-1 with TRBJ2-3; 7 bases match TRBD1. With V trimmed by 5 bases and J by 2 bases, 10 bases remained unmatched. Germline CDR1 and CDR2: SQVTM and ANQGSEA. The CDR3 has 15 amino acids.

Sample share makes this clonotype medium-sized. This sequence joins TRBV7-9 and TRBJ2-4, with unresolved D. V gave up 7 bases and J gave up 0 bases, with 7 bases separating them. The CDR3 contains 13 residues. Germline assignment: CDR1 SEHNR and CDR2 FQNEAQ (reference sequence). CDR3 bases: TGTGCCAGCACCTTGATAGCCAAAAACATTCAGTACTTC. It yields the protein CASTLIAKNIQYF.